The 24 T cell receptor beta chains reported below all come from one sample, sequenced in a study of blood T cell repertoires in COVID-19. Using immunoSEQ multiplex PCR, the repertoire was profiled, and TCRdb retains in-frame clones only, with some absent. In the table there are 150,000 to 250,000 clones, more than 75% of which are singletons. Sequenced material: peripheral blood. Receptors were obtained from a middle-aged woman with COVID-19, enrolled during active disease.

The genes are TRBV24-1 and TRBJ2-1; no firm D call. Trimming left V 11 bases short and J 2 bases short, with 12 bases between. The germline gives CDR1 KGHDR, CDR2 SFDVKD. CDR3 size: 13 residues. The CDR3 DNA is TGTGCCATCGAGCCGCCTCCCTACAATGAGCAGTTCTTC. It translates to CAIEPPPYNEQFF.

This clone showed up just a few times. The chain combines TRBV12-2 with TRBJ2-1; TRBD1, the table's D call, was not compared with the DNA. TRBV12-2 is listed as a pseudogene. The CDR3 extends over 15 amino acids. CDR3 region: CASRRTWGRIYEQFF. The CDR3, as DNA: TGTGCAAGTCGTCGCACCTGGGGGCGCATCTATGAGCAGTTCTTC.

V gene TRBV12-3 or TRBV12-4 combines with J gene TRBJ1-5; D might be TRBD1 (6 bases). The CDR3 spans 12 residues. V lost 7 bases to trimming and J lost 7 bases, with 11 bases between them. In DNA, the CDR3 is TGTGCCAGCACCAGGGGCGAACAGCCCCAGCATTTT. This translates into CASTRGEQPQHF.

The chain is built from TRBV14 and TRBJ2-3; 8 bases fit TRBD1. The ends lost 1 base at V and 2 bases at J; junction bases unmatched: 8. The V gene's germline CDR1 is SGHDN and CDR2 FVKESK. The CDR3 is 17 amino acids. CDR3 nucleotide sequence: TGTGCCAGCAGCCAAGCGCTGGACAGGGAGCCCACAGATACGCAGTATTTT. It codes for CASSQALDREPTDTQYF. Full variable domain (rest looked up from reference TRBV14 and TRBJ2-3): EAGVTQFPSHSVIEKGQTVTLRCDPISGHDNLYWYRRVMGKEIKFLLHFVKESKQDESGMPNNRFLAERTGGTYSTLKVQPAELEDSGVYFCASSQALDREPTDTQYFGPGTRLTVL.

The V and J genes are TRBV7-2 and TRBJ2-7; D is perhaps TRBD1 (6 bases). The V gene's germline CDR1 is SGHTA and CDR2 FQGNSA. Deletions cut 8 bases from V and 3 bases from J, with 20 bases between. The CDR3 runs 15 residues. CDR3 loop: CASSQIGGESYEQYF. The CDR3 bases are TGTGCCAGCTCCCAGATAGGGGGAGAGAGCTACGAGCAGTACTTC.

This clone has a single count. The V gene is TRBV5-1, the J gene TRBJ1-1; 11 bases map to TRBD1. This CDR3 spans 13 amino acids. With V trimmed by 2 bases and J by 11 bases, 5 bases remained unmatched. Per germline, CDR1 SGHRS and CDR2 YFSETQ. The chain's CDR3 is CASSLDRDRGAFF. As DNA, the CDR3 is TGCGCCAGCAGCTTAGACCGGGACAGGGGGGCTTTCTTT.

V and J are TRBV2 and TRBJ2-2; D is unresolved. Per the germline V gene, CDR1 is SNHLY and CDR2 is FYNNEI. Trimming left V 8 bases short and J 0 bases short, with 10 bases between. The CDR3 contains 14 residues. The CDR3 coding sequence is TGTGCCAGCGGTAAGGCGGCGAACACCGGGGAGCTGTTTTTT. This encodes CASGKAANTGELFF.

The rearrangement links TRBV10-3 to TRBJ2-1; no firm D call. Germline V gene data show CDR1 as ENHRY and CDR2 as SYGVKD. Between the trimmed V and J ends, which lost 2 bases and 6 bases, there was a span of 11 bases. This CDR3 is 14 amino acids long. CDR3 amino acids: CAISEPPTVNEQFF. In DNA form, the CDR3 reads TGTGCCATCAGTGAGCCCCCTACTGTCAATGAGCAGTTCTTC.

The chain is built from TRBV21-1 and TRBJ1-6; whether TRBD1, the table's D call, matches the DNA was not checked. TRBV21-1 is listed as a pseudogene. This CDR3 has 14 residues. Written as DNA, the CDR3 is TGTGCCAGCAGGGGGACAGGGGGCGATTCACCCCTCCACTTT. Translation gives CASRGTGGDSPLHF.

This chain connects TRBV30 to TRBJ2-3; TRBD2 matches at 7 bases. CDR3 length: 16 amino acids. In germline, CDR1 is GTSNPN, CDR2 SVGIG (reference sequence). J was trimmed by 2 bases and V by 5 bases; bases with no gene match: 13. Here the CDR3 DNA reads TGTGCCTGGGCCACGGCTACGGGAGGCCCCACAGATACGCAGTATTTT. Translation: CAWATATGGPTDTQYF.

CDR3 loop: CASSETGQGAGEQYF. CDR3 in DNA: TGTGCCAGCAGTGAAACGGGACAGGGGGCGGGAGAGCAGTACTTC. This chain uses TRBV6-1 with TRBJ2-7; 12 bases agree with TRBD1. Trimming at V came to 2 bases and at J to 7 bases, leaving 6 bases not matched to a gene. The CDR3 has 15 amino acids. The germline gives CDR1 MNHNS, CDR2 SASEGT.

CDR3 protein: CASSRTTQETQYF. CDR3 nucleotides: TGTGCCAGCAGCAGGACAACCCAAGAGACCCAGTACTTC. The V and J genes are TRBV5-6 and TRBJ2-5; TRBD1 might be the D (5 bases). Trimming removed 4 bases at V and 1 base at J, with 8 bases between. Germline V gives CDR1 SGHDT, CDR2 YYEEEE. The CDR3 loop spans 13 amino acids. Together with reference TRBV5-6 and TRBJ2-5, the CDR3 gives the full variable domain: DAGVTQSPTHLIKTRGQQVTLRCSPKSGHDTVSWYQQALGQGPQFIFQYYEEEERQRGNFPDRFSGHQFPNYSSELNVNALLLGDSALYLCASSRTTQETQYFGPGTRLLVL.

The gene calls are TRBV5-1 and TRBJ2-7; a possible D gene is TRBD2 (7 bases). Germline loops: CDR1 SGHRS, CDR2 YFSETQ. CDR3 size: 16 residues. V was cut by 4 bases and J by 7 bases, with 24 bases left in between. CDR3 sequence: CASSGTQGLPQEEQYF. CDR3 nucleotides: TGCGCCAGCAGCGGCACACAGGGACTACCCCAGGAGGAGCAGTACTTC.

This chain links TRBV5-6 with TRBJ1-5, with 7 bases matching TRBD1. V lost 4 bases, J lost 6 bases, and 7 bases stayed unmatched. CDR1 and CDR2 (germline): SGHDT, YYEEEE. The CDR3 spans 14 residues. Written as DNA, the CDR3 is TGTGCCAGCAGCCGGACAGGTTATGGTCAGCCCCAGCATTTT. It codes for CASSRTGYGQPQHF.

This clone occurred a few times. The chain links TRBV7-3 to TRBJ1-6; D remains ambiguous. From germline, CDR1 is SGHTA and CDR2 FQGTGA. V lost 1 base and J 10 bases, leaving 14 bases between the germline ends. The CDR3 loop spans 15 amino acids. The CDR3 DNA follows: TGTGCCAGCAGCTTAAGAGGGAACGAAGTCTCACCCCTCCACTTT. It yields the protein CASSLRGNEVSPLHF.

This sequence joins TRBV27 and TRBJ2-2; TRBD2 matches at 16 bases. This CDR3 has 19 amino acids. Germline V gene lookup returns CDR1 MNHEY and CDR2 SMNVEV (reference sequence). With 2 bases clipped from V and 4 bases from J, the junction kept 7 bases outside the gene matches. CDR3 nucleotide sequence: TGTGCCAGCAGTTTAAGGGGGACTAGCGGGAGGGTCGGCACCGGGGAGCTGTTTTTT. As protein: CASSLRGTSGRVGTGELFF.

The chain uses TRBV6-2 or TRBV6-3 and TRBJ1-2, with TRBD1 matching over 7 bases. Germline CDR1 is MNHEY and CDR2 is SVGEGT. J was trimmed by 6 bases and V by 4 bases; bases with no gene match: 2. The CDR3 is 12 residues long. DNA of the CDR3: TGTGCCAGCAGTTTTACAGGGGATGGCTACACCTTC. Translated: CASSFTGDGYTF.

The chain recombines TRBV4-2 with TRBJ2-2; 7 bases match TRBD2. Trimming removed 0 bases from V and 6 bases from J; junction bases left unmatched: 7. In germline, CDR1 is LGHNA, CDR2 YNFKEQ. The CDR3 covers 16 residues. CDR3 DNA sequence: TGTGCCAGCAGCCAAGAGAGTGGGAGGGCCGCCGGGGAGCTGTTTTTT. It translates to CASSQESGRAAGELFF.

The chain employs TRBV19 and TRBJ1-5, with TRBD1 identical over 8 bases. The V gene's germline CDR1 is LNHDA and CDR2 SQIVND (reference sequence). The V segment lost 7 bases and the J segment 0 bases; nucleotides outside the gene matches: 5. This CDR3 comprises 15 residues. CDR3 protein: CASTDGQGSNQPQHF. CDR3 in DNA: TGTGCCAGTACAGACGGACAGGGTAGCAATCAGCCCCAGCATTTT.

This clone was detected ten times or more. The chain couples TRBV13 to TRBJ1-2, with TRBD1 matching over 8 bases. In germline, CDR1 is PRHDT, CDR2 FYEKMQ (reference sequence). V lost 0 bases, J lost 6 bases, and 6 bases stayed unmatched. The CDR3 has 15 amino acids. Here the CDR3 DNA reads TGTGCCAGCAGCTTAGGTCAGGGGGCAAGGGATGGCTACACCTTC. As protein: CASSLGQGARDGYTF.

The genes are TRBV5-8 and TRBJ1-2, with 7 bases matching TRBD1. Germline CDR1 SGHTS, CDR2 YDEGEE. V lost 2 bases, J lost 5 bases, and 3 bases stayed unmatched. This CDR3 has 13 residues. This CDR3 reads CASSLYRGYGYTF. The CDR3, as DNA: TGTGCCAGCAGCTTATACAGGGGATATGGCTACACCTTC.

The J gene is TRBJ2-1, the V gene TRBV10-3, with D hard to call. The CDR3 has 11 residues. Germline V gives CDR1 ENHRY, CDR2 SYGVKD. V was shortened by 6 bases and J by 7 bases, with 7 bases between the two germline ends. The CDR3 is CAIRLLNEQFF. The CDR3 nucleotides read TGTGCCATCAGATTACTAAATGAGCAGTTCTTC.

This chain joins TRBV19 and TRBJ1-2; TRBD1 is a possible D gene (5 bases). The CDR3 is 14 residues long. Germline V lookup: CDR1 LNHDA, CDR2 SQIVND (reference sequence). V gave up 3 bases and J gave up 3 bases, with 11 bases separating them. CDR3 DNA: TGTGCCAGTAGTATCACAGGAAAATACTATGGCTACACCTTC. Protein sequence: CASSITGKYYGYTF.

The rearrangement joins TRBV7-3 to TRBJ2-1, with D tentatively TRBD2 (6 bases). The V gene's germline CDR1 is SGHTA and CDR2 FQGTGA. The V end was cut by 6 bases, the J end by 4 bases, with 10 bases between. The CDR3 contains 13 residues. CDR3 bases: TGTGCCAGCAGACTGGGACTTTACAATGAGCAGTTCTTC. Translated, it gives CASRLGLYNEQFF.